The 20 T cell receptor beta chains given below trace back to one sample, sequenced in a study of response to subunit inactivated influenza vaccine (dated by TCRdb to the late 2010s). Libraries were made using RT-PCR. TCRdb lists the instrument as Illumina HiSeq 2500. The public reads were quality trimmed at Q25 with fastp and then assembled into clones with MiXCR by TCRdb, keeping productive beta chains. For every CDR3 protein sequence, its rows merge into one entry that carries the most common genes and DNA. In this sample the table shows more than 550,000 distinct CDR3 sequences, approximately 10% of which occur a single time. The ten largest clonotypes hold 9.5% to 11% of the sample. The same specimen was also included in a second study, on T cells expressing NK-cell markers. The second source states: The TCR beta cDNA libraries were made using 5'RACE template switching, a step that added both a universal primer site and unique molecular identifiers.

Here the sequenced sample was PBMCs from blood, taken on the day of vaccination. All receptors derive from a man aged 50 to 59 who received an inactivated influenza vaccine. Donor details come from another sample of the same person, matched by shared clones.

The rearrangement uses TRBV27 and TRBJ2-7; tentatively, D is TRBD1 or TRBD2 (5 bases each). V gave up 7 bases and J gave up 5 bases, with 15 bases separating them. CDR1 is MNHEY, CDR2 SMNVEV, per germline (reference sequence). The CDR3 covers 13 residues. CDR3 residues: CASIGDVPDEQYF. DNA of the CDR3: TGTGCCAGCATAGGGGACGTACCCGACGAGCAGTACTTC.

The chain employs TRBV7-2 and TRBJ1-5; tentative D call: TRBD1 (5 bases). This CDR3 region has 15 residues. Per germline, CDR1 SGHTA and CDR2 FQGNSA. Trimming removed 5 bases at V and 5 bases at J, with 16 bases between. CDR3 region: CASSPLGQGHQPQHF. Here the CDR3 DNA reads TGTGCCAGCAGCCCATTGGGGCAGGGTCATCAGCCCCAGCATTTT.

The J gene is TRBJ2-7, the V gene TRBV6-5; 7 bases line up with TRBD2. The CDR3 totals 18 residues. The V gene end was trimmed by 2 bases and the J gene end by 0 bases; junction bases not matched to a gene: 13. Germline V gives CDR1 MNHEY, CDR2 SVGAGI. CDR3 residues: CASSYRLASGGGSYEQYF. CDR3 nucleotide sequence: TGTGCCAGCAGTTACCGCCTAGCTAGCGGCGGGGGCTCCTACGAGCAGTACTTC.

V and J are TRBV15 and TRBJ2-6; D not certain. From germline, CDR1 is LNHNV and CDR2 YYDKDF (reference sequence). With 3 bases removed from V and 2 bases from J, the gap between germline ends came to 11 bases. The CDR3 is 16 residues long. The CDR3 DNA reads as TGTGCCACCAGCAGTTCACGATTCGCTGGGGCCAACGTCCTGACTTTC. Residues: CATSSSRFAGANVLTF.

In this sample, this clonotype turned up a few times. This chain uses TRBV28 with TRBJ1-2, with D tentatively TRBD1 (5 bases). Germline-derived CDR1 and CDR2 are MDHEN and SYDVKM. CDR3 length equals 12 residues. Trimming took 3 bases from V and 7 from J, leaving 9 bases between them. The CDR3 region is CASSFRQFGYTF. The CDR3 DNA follows: TGTGCCAGCAGTTTCCGACAGTTTGGCTACACCTTC.

This clonotype has a handful of counts. This chain uses TRBV7-9 with TRBJ2-1; 8 bases fit TRBD1. V dropped 6 bases and J dropped 7; count of bases not matched to a gene: 11. Germline CDR1 and CDR2: SEHNR and FQNEAQ (reference sequence). This CDR3 region has 15 residues. The CDR3 spells CASRTQRQGRNEQFF. DNA for the CDR3: TGTGCCAGCAGGACCCAACGACAGGGGAGGAATGAGCAGTTCTTC. Full variable domain (outside the CDR3, taken from reference TRBV7-9 and TRBJ2-1): DTGVSQNPRHKITKRGQNVTFRCDPISEHNRLYWYRQTLGQGPEFLTYFQNEAQLEKSRLLSDRFSAERPKGSFSTLEIQRTEQGDSAMYLCASRTQRQGRNEQFFGPGTRLTVL.

This sequence joins TRBV12-3 or TRBV12-4 and TRBJ2-7, with D perhaps being TRBD1 or TRBD2 (5 bases each). CDR3 length: 15 residues. Deletions cut 5 bases from V and 0 bases from J, with 14 bases between. CDR3 residues: CASSKAYGGSYEQYF. The CDR3 coding sequence is TGTGCCAGCAGTAAAGCCTATGGGGGCTCCTACGAGCAGTACTTC.

This clonotype was counted only a few times. V is TRBV7-9 and J is TRBJ2-1; D perhaps matches TRBD2 (6 bases). Between the trimmed V and J ends, which lost 1 base and 12 bases, there was a span of 10 bases. From germline, CDR1 is SEHNR and CDR2 FQNEAQ (reference sequence). The CDR3 length is 12 residues. Here the CDR3 DNA reads TGTGCCAGCAGCTTAGAGTTCGGGGGGCAGTTCTTC. Protein product: CASSLEFGGQFF. Based on the CDR3 plus reference TRBV7-9 and TRBJ2-1, the full variable domain is DTGVSQNPRHKITKRGQNVTFRCDPISEHNRLYWYRQTLGQGPEFLTYFQNEAQLEKSRLLSDRFSAERPKGSFSTLEIQRTEQGDSAMYLCASSLEFGGQFFGPGTRLTVL.

This clonotype has a handful of counts. The chain carries TRBV12-3 or TRBV12-4 and TRBJ1-1; 7 nucleotides agree with TRBD1. The CDR3 has 16 residues. Germline trimming cut 6 bases from V and 3 bases from J; bases unmatched to any gene: 13. In DNA, the CDR3 is TGTGCCAGCAGCGTCGGGACAGTGTATGTTCACACTGAAGCTTTCTTT. Translated, it gives CASSVGTVYVHTEAFF.

There are many counts of this clonotype. The rearrangement links TRBV4-3 to TRBJ2-3; 7 bases map to TRBD2. The ends lost 2 bases at V and 0 bases at J; junction bases unmatched: 8. Germline assignment: CDR1 LGHNA and CDR2 YSLEER. CDR3 length: 17 residues. This CDR3 is CASSQSRASGSTDTQYF. CDR3 nucleotides: TGCGCCAGCAGCCAATCACGTGCTAGCGGAAGCACAGATACGCAGTATTTT.

The gene calls are TRBV25-1 and TRBJ2-5; D is undetermined. The CDR3 is 12 residues long. CDR1 is MGHDK, CDR2 SYGVNS, per germline. Trimming took off 3 bases at V and 5 bases at J, with 7 bases between the two ends. In nucleotides, the CDR3 is TGTGCCAGCAGTGAGTCCAGGGAGACCCAGTACTTC. This sequence encodes CASSESRETQYF.

The chain combines TRBV6-2 or TRBV6-3 with TRBJ2-7, with TRBD1 matching 7 bases. V trimming: 8 bases; J trimming: 10 bases; junction bases outside the gene matches: 5. From germline, CDR1 is MNHEY and CDR2 SVGEGT. This CDR3 is 10 amino acids long. The DNA of the CDR3 is TGTGCCAGCGGACACAGGGGACAGTACTTC. This encodes CASGHRGQYF.

The CDR3 DNA reads as TGTGCCAGCAGTTACTCGTCCGTTTCCTACTCCTACGAGCAGTACTTC. Its translation: CASSYSSVSYSYEQYF. The rearrangement joins TRBV6-2 or TRBV6-3 to TRBJ2-7; D gene ambiguous. This CDR3 has 16 residues. The V and J ends lost 0 bases and 0 bases respectively, with 12 bases between them. Germline V lookup: CDR1 MNHEY, CDR2 SVGEGT.

The rearrangement uses TRBV7-2 and TRBJ2-2; D is unresolved. Germline CDR1 reads SGHTA; CDR2 reads FQGNSA. The CDR3 consists of 17 residues. The ends were cut back, 1 base at V and 5 bases at J, with 17 bases in the middle. CDR3 in DNA: TGTGCCAGCAGCTTAGTGGTCACCCGAGGTGGGACCGGGGAGCTGTTTTTT. Translation: CASSLVVTRGGTGELFF. Based on the CDR3 plus reference TRBV7-2 and TRBJ2-2, the full variable domain is GAGVSQSPSNKVTEKGKDVELRCDPISGHTALYWYRQSLGQGLEFLIYFQGNSAPDKSGLPSDRFSAERTGGSVSTLTIQRTQQEDSAVYLCASSLVVTRGGTGELFFGEGSRLTVL.

The chain couples TRBV24-1 to TRBJ2-1, with D hard to call. Germline V lookup: CDR1 KGHDR, CDR2 SFDVKD. The CDR3 has 13 amino acids. V lost 4 bases and J 8 bases, leaving 11 bases between the germline ends. CDR3 coding DNA: TGTGCCACCAGTGACCATTCCGGAGATGAGCAGTTCTTC. Encoded protein: CATSDHSGDEQFF.

This chain connects TRBV10-3 to TRBJ2-1; 7 bases map to TRBD2. V lost 7 bases to trimming and J lost 0 bases; unmatched junction nucleotides: 6. Germline CDR1 ENHRY, CDR2 SYGVKD. The CDR3 consists of 15 residues. The CDR3 region is CAIMGGSGSYNEQFF. DNA for the CDR3: TGTGCCATCATGGGGGGGTCGGGCTCCTACAATGAGCAGTTCTTC.

The rearrangement links TRBV11-2 to TRBJ2-1, with D possibly being TRBD2 (6 bases). Germline-derived CDR1 and CDR2 are SGHAT and FQNNGV. The germline V and J ends were trimmed by 7 bases and 0 bases, with 13 bases remaining between them. The CDR3 runs 15 residues. The CDR3 reads CASTKRVGSYNEQFF. Written as DNA, the CDR3 is TGTGCCAGCACCAAGCGGGTGGGCTCCTACAATGAGCAGTTCTTC. The variable domain in full, with the rest retrieved from reference TRBV11-2 and TRBJ2-1, is EAGVAQSPRYKIIEKRQSVAFWCNPISGHATLYWYQQILGQGPKLLIQFQNNGVVDDSQLPKDRFSAERLKGVDSTLKIQPAKLEDSAVYLCASTKRVGSYNEQFFGPGTRLTVL.

This clonotype occurred a few times. The V call is TRBV9, the J call TRBJ1-5; TRBD1 is a possible D gene (5 bases). The CDR3 consists of 15 residues. Trimming left V 0 bases short and J 9 bases short, with 16 bases between. Germline V lookup: CDR1 SGDLS, CDR2 YYNGEE. CDR3 region: CASSVGGGAMTPQHF. In nucleotides, the CDR3 is TGTGCCAGCAGCGTAGGTGGGGGTGCAATGACGCCCCAGCATTTT.

This clonotype was counted many times. The chain uses TRBV9 and TRBJ2-3; D might be TRBD1 (7 bases). CDR3 size: 16 residues. V shed 3 bases and J shed 0 bases, with 14 bases lying between them. Germline values: CDR1 SGDLS, CDR2 YYNGEE. The CDR3 spells CASSGGDSTSTDTQYF. CDR3 DNA: TGTGCCAGCAGCGGGGGGGACAGCACTAGCACAGATACGCAGTATTTT.

Ten or more counts support this clonotype. The chain couples TRBV27 to TRBJ1-1; 8 nucleotides agree with TRBD1. Germline loops: CDR1 MNHEY, CDR2 SMNVEV (reference sequence). This CDR3 spans 15 amino acids. The V gene end was trimmed by 5 bases and the J gene end by 1 base; junction bases not matched to a gene: 6. For the CDR3, the DNA is TGTGCCAGCAGTCCTCACAGGGGGGGGAACACTGAAGCTTTCTTT. As protein: CASSPHRGGNTEAFF.